The rows below give T cell receptor beta chains drawn from one sample of a study of cytomegalovirus exposure and HLA in healthy donors. The method was immunoSEQ multiplex PCR; TCRdb's version includes in-frame clones alone and lacks a portion of them. The profile shows approximately 170,000 clones, roughly 80% of them singletons. Sample: PBMCs. The receptor source for this set is a man aged 50-59 years in good health and CMV-seropositive. CDR3s include the opening cysteine and the closing phenylalanine or tryptophan. A D gene is named only where the DNA matches it firmly. A clone size is listed for some rows: how often the clone was seen (once, few, many), or a class if it is expanded.

V gene	D gene	clone size	J gene	CDR3 length	CDR3 DNA	CDR3 protein
TRBV10-3	.	.	TRBJ2-7	12	TGTGCCATCAGTGAATTAGGGGACGAGCAGTACTTC	CAISELGDEQYF
TRBV28	.	.	TRBJ1-5	12	TGTGCCAGCCTGGGAGCGAATCAGCCCCAGCATTTT	CASLGANQPQHF
TRBV5-1	.	.	TRBJ2-5	14	TGCGCCAGCAGCCGGGGGACGGACCGAGAGACCCAGTACTTC	CASSRGTDRETQYF
TRBV6-6	.	.	TRBJ1-6	16	TGTGCCAGCATCCACGGGGGGGCGCAGGGGCTTCCACCCCTCCACTTT	CASIHGGAQGLPPLHF
TRBV7-9	.	.	TRBJ2-5	15	TGTGCCAGCAGCTTAGCGGGTGCATCAGGAGAGACCCAGTACTTC	CASSLAGASGETQYF
TRBV4-1	.	.	TRBJ1-1	13	TGCGCCAGCAGCCAAGGTGCCGGTCCTGAAGCTTTCTTT	CASSQGAGPEAFF
TRBV18	TRBD2	.	TRBJ2-7	13	TGTGCCAGCTCACCGGGACTAGCCTACGAGCAGTACTTC	CASSPGLAYEQYF
TRBV30	.	.	TRBJ1-1	17	TGTGCCTGGAGTGCCCTACCAGGGTATCGAGGTGAGCCCAAAGCTTTCTTT	CAWSALPGYRGEPKAFF
TRBV18	.	.	TRBJ1-4	14	TGTGCCAGCTCACCACGGACATCCGGCGAAAAACTGTTTTTT	CASSPRTSGEKLFF
TRBV19	TRBD2	.	TRBJ2-7	17	TGTGCCAGTTCCAACCGTGGCGGGGGAGGAAAGTCCTACGAGCAGTACTTC	CASSNRGGGGKSYEQYF
TRBV5-4	TRBD1	.	TRBJ1-1	18	TGTGCCAGCAGCTTGGGAGGAGGAGACAGGGGTGCGAGCACTGAAGCTTTCTTT	CASSLGGGDRGASTEAFF
TRBV18	.	.	TRBJ2-4	16	TGTGCCAGCTCACCACAAGCAGGGGCAGCCAAAAACATTCAGTACTTC	CASSPQAGAAKNIQYF
TRBV10-2	TRBD1	.	TRBJ1-1	13	TGCGCCAGCAGCGGGACAGGGGGCACTGAAGCTTTCTTT	CASSGTGGTEAFF
TRBV7-3	.	.	TRBJ1-4	12	TGTGCCAGCAGCACCCCTCCCGGAAAACTGTTTTTT	CASSTPPGKLFF
TRBV28	TRBD2	medium-sized	TRBJ2-7	16	TGTGCCAGCAGTTCCCTAGGGAGGGAAGAGGTCTACGAGCAGTACTTC	CASSSLGREEVYEQYF
TRBV7-9	TRBD1	.	TRBJ2-1	16	TGTTCCAGCAGTCCCGTAGGACAGGGATACTACAATGAGCAGTTCTTC	CSSSPVGQGYYNEQFF
TRBV27	TRBD2	once	TRBJ2-2	14	TGTGCCAGCAGGACTAGCGGCCTTCCCGGGGAGCTGTTTTTT	CASRTSGLPGELFF
TRBV5-1	.	.	TRBJ1-4	20	TGCGCCAGCAGCCCGGAAGCTCGTCGGTCCAGGGCCCCAACTAATGAAAAACTGTTTTTT	CASSPEARRSRAPTNEKLFF
TRBV7-3	.	.	TRBJ2-1	13	TGTGCCAGCAGCTTATCCGGCGGGAATGAGCAGTTCTTC	CASSLSGGNEQFF
TRBV30	TRBD1	.	TRBJ2-7	12	TGTGCCTGGAGTATGGGACAGGCGGTGCAGTACTTC	CAWSMGQAVQYF
TRBV30	TRBD2	.	TRBJ2-1	14	TGTGCCTGGAGTAGTAGCGGGAGTTACAATGAGCAGTTCTTC	CAWSSSGSYNEQFF
TRBV5-6	TRBD1	.	TRBJ2-7	16	TGTGCCAGCAGCGCCATAGGGACAGGGCACCCCTACGAGCAGTACTTC	CASSAIGTGHPYEQYF
TRBV27	.	.	TRBJ1-1	13	TGTGCCAGCAGTTTAGATCACAGGACTGAAGCTTTCTTT	CASSLDHRTEAFF
TRBV28	TRBD1	.	TRBJ2-7	14	TGTGCCAGCAGTTCTGGGACAGGCTCCTACGAGCAGTACTTC	CASSSGTGSYEQYF
TRBV9	.	.	TRBJ2-7	13	TGTGCCAGCAGCCGCGGGTCTTCCTACGAGCAGTACTTC	CASSRGSSYEQYF
TRBV18	.	.	TRBJ1-5	14	TGTGCCAGCTCGCCAGACAATAGCAATCAGCCCCAGCATTTT	CASSPDNSNQPQHF
TRBV7-9	.	.	TRBJ1-1	14	TGTGCCAGCAGCCCCAGCGGACCGAACACTGAAGCTTTCTTT	CASSPSGPNTEAFF
TRBV5-1	.	once	TRBJ1-1	13	TGCGCCAGCAGCTTATATATGAACACTGAAGCTTTCTTT	CASSLYMNTEAFF
TRBV2	TRBD2	.	TRBJ2-3	17	TGTGCCAGCAGTGAGCTAGCGGGAGGGCCTCTGACAGATACGCAGTATTTT	CASSELAGGPLTDTQYF
TRBV5-6	TRBD1	.	TRBJ1-5	17	TGTGCCAGCAGCTACTGGACAGGGACTGATCGGTATCAGCCCCAGCATTTT	CASSYWTGTDRYQPQHF
TRBV15	TRBD2	.	TRBJ2-1	16	TGTGCCACCAGCAAAGAACTAGCGGGAGGTTACAATGAGCAGTTCTTC	CATSKELAGGYNEQFF
TRBV27	TRBD1	.	TRBJ1-1	16	TGTGCCAGCAGGAGACAGGGAGTCAAACGGGACACTGAAGCTTTCTTT	CASRRQGVKRDTEAFF
TRBV29-1	.	.	TRBJ1-2	12	TGCAGCGTTGAAGATCAGGGGTATGGCTACACCTTC	CSVEDQGYGYTF
TRBV12-5	TRBD1	.	TRBJ2-3	17	TGTGCTAGTGGTTTGGGGTCACAGGGGGTCACATTAGATACGCAGTATTTT	CASGLGSQGVTLDTQYF
TRBV28	.	.	TRBJ1-5	15	TGTGCCAGCAGTTTCGGGGTCTTGGTCAATCAGCCCCAGCATTTT	CASSFGVLVNQPQHF
TRBV18	TRBD1	.	TRBJ1-2	15	TGTGCCAGCTCACCATTAGAGACAGGGAACTATGGCTACACCTTC	CASSPLETGNYGYTF
TRBV2	TRBD1	.	TRBJ2-3	14	TGTGCCAGCAGCGGTAATACAGGGGGAGATACGCAGTATTTT	CASSGNTGGDTQYF
TRBV2	TRBD1	.	TRBJ1-6	14	TGTGCCAGCAGTGAAGGGGACAGGCTGACACCCCTCCACTTT	CASSEGDRLTPLHF
TRBV11-3	.	once	TRBJ2-2	15	TGTGCCAGCAGCCAATTGGGGGCGGCACCGGAGGAGCTGTTTTTT	CASSQLGAAPEELFF
TRBV5-1	.	.	TRBJ1-1	16	TGCGCCAGCAGCGATACCGTCAGGAGGCGAAACACTGAAGCTTTCTTT	CASSDTVRRRNTEAFF
TRBV2	TRBD2	.	TRBJ2-7	15	TGTGCCAGCAGCCCCCCCGTCCAGCGGGGGTCCGAGCAGTACTTC	CASSPPVQRGSEQYF
TRBV10-3	.	few	TRBJ2-7	15	TGTGCCATCAGTGAGTCGTTGGACAGATTCTACGAGCAGTACTTC	CAISESLDRFYEQYF
TRBV7-2	.	.	TRBJ2-7	15	TGTGCCAGCAGCCTCTCGGCTAGCAAAGAATACGAGCGGTACTTC	CASSLSASKEYERYF
TRBV21-1	.	.	TRBJ2-4	13	TGTGCCTTCCAGGGTAGGGCCAAAAACATTCAGTACTTC	CAFQGRAKNIQYF
TRBV6-6	.	.	TRBJ2-7	15	TGTGCCAGCAGTTATAAGGGGGGGAGCTCCTACGAGCAGTACTTC	CASSYKGGSSYEQYF
TRBV5-4	TRBD2	.	TRBJ2-5	17	TGTGCCAGCAGCTTGAAACTAGCGGGAGGAGGAGGAGAGACCCAGTACTTC	CASSLKLAGGGGETQYF
TRBV2	.	.	TRBJ1-4	14	TGTGCCAGCCAGGAGGGGTCTTTTAATGAAAAACTGTTTTTT	CASQEGSFNEKLFF
TRBV30	.	.	TRBJ2-5	15	TGTGCCTGGAGTGTACCCTTACTGGGTTCAGGGGCCCAGTACTTC	CAWSVPLLGSGAQYF
TRBV5-1	TRBD1	.	TRBJ1-1	14	TGCGCCAGCAGCTCCCAGGGGGTAGGCACTGAAGCTTTCTTT	CASSSQGVGTEAFF
TRBV15	.	.	TRBJ1-1	13	TGTGCCACCAGCAGAGATGGGGCACCTGGTACTTTCTTT	CATSRDGAPGTFF
TRBV5-1	.	.	TRBJ2-5	15	TGCGCCAGCAGCGGGCCCAGGGGAACCCAAGAGACCCAGTACTTC	CASSGPRGTQETQYF
TRBV6-5	.	.	TRBJ2-2	16	TGTGCCAGCAGTTACTCCGGGACTGGAACCACCGGGGAGCTGTTTTTT	CASSYSGTGTTGELFF
TRBV5-1	.	.	TRBJ1-2	14	TGCGCCAGCAGCTCCGATCCAGGGAACTATGGCTACACCTTC	CASSSDPGNYGYTF
TRBV6-5	TRBD1	.	TRBJ1-2	15	TGTGCCAGCAGTTACTCCCGGGACAGGAACTATGGCTACACCTTC	CASSYSRDRNYGYTF